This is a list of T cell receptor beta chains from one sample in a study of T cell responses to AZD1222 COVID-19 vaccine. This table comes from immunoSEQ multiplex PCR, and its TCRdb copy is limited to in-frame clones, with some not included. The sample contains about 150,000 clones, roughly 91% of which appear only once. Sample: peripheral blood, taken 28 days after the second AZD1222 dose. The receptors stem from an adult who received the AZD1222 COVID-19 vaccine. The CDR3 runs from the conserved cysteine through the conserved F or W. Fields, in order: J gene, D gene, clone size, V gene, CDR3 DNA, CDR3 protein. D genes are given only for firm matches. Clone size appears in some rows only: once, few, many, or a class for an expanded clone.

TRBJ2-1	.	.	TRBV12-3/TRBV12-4	TGTGCCAGCAGTGTGACCAGTGAGCAGTTCTTC	CASSVTSEQFF
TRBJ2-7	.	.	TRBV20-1	TGCAGTGCTAGTTTCAGGGGAACTGCCTACGAGCAGTACTTC	CSASFRGTAYEQYF
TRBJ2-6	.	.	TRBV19	TGTGCCAGTAGTTCACAGGGTCCCCGGGTCTCTGGGGCCAACGTCCTGACTTTC	CASSSQGPRVSGANVLTF
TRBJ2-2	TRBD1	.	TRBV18	TGTGCCAGCTCACCTAACCCGGGACAGTTAACCGGGGAGCTGTTTTTT	CASSPNPGQLTGELFF
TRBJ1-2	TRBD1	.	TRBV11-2	TGTGCCAGCAGCCCGGGACAGGGGTGGTATGGCTACACCTTC	CASSPGQGWYGYTF
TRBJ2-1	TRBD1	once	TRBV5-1	TGCGCCAGCAGCTTGACCCGGGACAGCCTATGGGTCTTC	CASSLTRDSLWVF
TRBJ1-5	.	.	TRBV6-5	TGTGCCAGCAAGGAGGATAGCAATCAGCCCCAGCATTTT	CASKEDSNQPQHF
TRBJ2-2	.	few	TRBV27	TGTGCCAGCAGTTTATCTGCCGGGGAGCTGTTTTTT	CASSLSAGELFF
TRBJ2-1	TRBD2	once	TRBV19	TGTGCCAGTAGTATTAGCGGGAATTACAATGAGCAGTTCTTC	CASSISGNYNEQFF
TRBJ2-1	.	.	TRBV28	TGTGCCAGCAGTTCCTCGACAGCTCACTCCTACAATGAGCAGTTCTTC	CASSSSTAHSYNEQFF
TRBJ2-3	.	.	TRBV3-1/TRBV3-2	TGTGCCAGCAGCAATAGAGGTGGCGCAGATACGCAGTATTTT	CASSNRGGADTQYF
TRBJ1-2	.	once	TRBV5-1	TGCGCCAGCAGGGCAGTTTGGGGGGACTATGGCTACACCTTC	CASRAVWGDYGYTF
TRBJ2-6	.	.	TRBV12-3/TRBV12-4	TGTGCCAGCTCCCTGGCTGGGGCCAACGTCCTGACTTTC	CASSLAGANVLTF
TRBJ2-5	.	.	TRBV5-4	TGTGCCAGCAGCTTGGGGATTGGGGAGACCCAGTACTTC	CASSLGIGETQYF
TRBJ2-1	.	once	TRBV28	TGTGCCAGCAGTCCCCAGCCCCCCACACCCGGAACGAACAATGAGCAGTTCTTC	CASSPQPPTPGTNNEQFF
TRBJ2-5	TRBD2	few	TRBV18	TGTGCCAGCTCACGACTAGCGGAGACCCAGTACTTC	CASSRLAETQYF
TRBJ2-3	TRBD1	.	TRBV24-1	TGTGCCACCAGTGATCTGGGACAGGGCACAGATACGCAGTATTTT	CATSDLGQGTDTQYF
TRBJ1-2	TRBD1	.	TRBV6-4	TGTGCCAGCAGGGCCGGGACAGGGGGCGCACACTATGGCTACACCTTC	CASRAGTGGAHYGYTF
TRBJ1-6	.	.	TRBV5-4	TGTGCCAGCAGCTTGTTAGCTTCACAGGGTAATTCACCCCTCCACTTT	CASSLLASQGNSPLHF
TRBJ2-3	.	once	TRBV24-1	TGTGCCACCAGGGGGACTTCAACAGATACGCAGTATTTT	CATRGTSTDTQYF
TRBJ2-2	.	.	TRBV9	TGTGCCAGCAGCGTAGTGGGGGGGCGCGGCACCGGGGAGCTGTTTTTT	CASSVVGGRGTGELFF
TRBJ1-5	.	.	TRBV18	TGTGCCAGCTCGCCCCCCGGGGGGCAGAGCAATCAGCCCCAGCATTTT	CASSPPGGQSNQPQHF
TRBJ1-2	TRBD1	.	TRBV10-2	TGCGCCAGTCTACGGGGACAGGGGACCGGCTACACCTTC	CASLRGQGTGYTF
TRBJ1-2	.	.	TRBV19	TGTGCCAGTAGTATGACTTCGGGGTCTGGCTACACCTTC	CASSMTSGSGYTF
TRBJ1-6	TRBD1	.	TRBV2	TGTGCCAGTCCGGGACAGGGGATTTCACCCCTCCACTTT	CASPGQGISPLHF
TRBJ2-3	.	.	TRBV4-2	TGTGCCAGCAGCCAAGCTGCGGCCACAGATACGCAGTATTTT	CASSQAAATDTQYF
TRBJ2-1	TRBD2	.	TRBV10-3	TGTGCCATCAGTGAGTTGCCGCGGCGGGGGACCAGCTCCTACAATGAGCAGTTCTTC	CAISELPRRGTSSYNEQFF